One and the same sample provided the 12 T cell receptor beta chains below, sequenced in a study of T cell changes during pregnancy in multiple sclerosis. The table came from immunoSEQ multiplex PCR; TCRdb's copy has only in-frame clones and leaves some out. The profile shows 84,000 or so clones, 94% of them singletons. The material was peripheral blood, obtained in the third trimester of pregnancy. Every receptor here comes from a female donor with multiple sclerosis, enrolled in a pregnancy study.

This rearrangement joins TRBV4-2 to TRBJ2-7, with D possibly matching TRBD2 (5 bases). CDR3 length: 14 residues. The germline gives CDR1 LGHNA, CDR2 YNFKEQ. Trimming left V 1 base short and J 2 bases short, with 9 bases between. Here the CDR3 DNA reads TGTGCCAGCAGCCAAGGAGGGTACCCCTACGAGCAGTACTTC. This codes for CASSQGGYPYEQYF.

The chain carries TRBV27 and TRBJ2-1; 13 nucleotides match TRBD2. The junction had 4 bases not matched to a gene; V was cut back by 4 bases and J by 4 bases. Germline V gene sequence: CDR1 MNHEY, CDR2 SMNVEV (reference sequence). The CDR3 consists of 16 residues. In DNA, the CDR3 is TGTGCCAGCAGTTCCATGACTAGCGGGAGGTACAATGAGCAGTTCTTC. Protein product: CASSSMTSGRYNEQFF.

V gene TRBV5-1 combines with J gene TRBJ2-7; the D gene is possibly TRBD1 (6 bases). Germline V gives CDR1 SGHRS, CDR2 YFSETQ. The length of the CDR3 is 14 residues. The germline V and J ends were trimmed by 0 bases and 2 bases, with 9 bases remaining between them. The CDR3 DNA follows: TGCGCCAGCAGCTTGGAGGCAGGGGCCTACGAGCAGTACTTC. Translated: CASSLEAGAYEQYF.

The chain employs TRBV12-5 and TRBJ2-7; 13 positions match TRBD2. J lost 7 bases, V lost 6 bases, and 15 bases had no gene match. This CDR3 is 17 amino acids long. Per the germline V gene, CDR1 is LGHNT and CDR2 is FRNRAP. The CDR3 protein is CASGATRSLAGGQEQYF. In DNA, the CDR3 is TGTGCTAGTGGAGCTACCCGCTCACTAGCGGGAGGGCAGGAGCAGTACTTC.

The chain combines TRBV11-1 with TRBJ2-4, with a tentative D call TRBD2 (5 bases). The CDR3 runs 18 residues. The V gene's germline CDR1 is SGHAT and CDR2 FQDESV (reference sequence). V gave up 5 bases and J gave up 0 bases, with 20 bases separating them. CDR3 sequence: CASSPTAVGVIAKNIQYF. Here the CDR3 DNA reads TGTGCCAGCAGCCCTACGGCGGTCGGGGTAATAGCCAAAAACATTCAGTACTTC.

This chain links TRBV19 with TRBJ1-1, with a possible D match to TRBD1 (6 bases). Per the germline V gene, CDR1 is LNHDA and CDR2 is SQIVND (reference sequence). Trimming removed 2 bases from V and 5 bases from J, with 15 bases in between. This CDR3 is built from 15 residues. The CDR3 DNA follows: TGTGCCAGTAGTATAATGGGGGGGCGCCTGACTGAAGCTTTCTTT. This sequence encodes CASSIMGGRLTEAFF.

V usage is TRBV11-1 and J usage is TRBJ2-1; TRBD2 might be the D (5 bases). The ends were cut back, 2 bases at V and 12 bases at J, with 11 bases in the middle. The CDR3 is made up of 12 amino acids. Germline CDR1 is SGHAT and CDR2 is FQDESV (reference sequence). Here the CDR3 reads CASSLNAGGQFF. The CDR3 region has the DNA TGTGCCAGCAGCTTAAACGCCGGAGGGCAGTTCTTC.

This chain joins TRBV28 and TRBJ2-4, with D tentatively TRBD1 (6 bases). The ends were cut back, 7 bases at V and 1 base at J, with 20 bases in the middle. Germline V gene data show CDR1 as MDHEN and CDR2 as SYDVKM. This CDR3 region has 17 residues. The CDR3 DNA reads TGTGCCAGCACCAGTGGGAGATGGGGGCCGGCCAAAAACATTCAGTACTTC. Its translation is CASTSGRWGPAKNIQYF.

This chain connects TRBV7-9 to TRBJ2-7, with D possibly TRBD2 on 6 matching bases. Germline loops: CDR1 SEHNR, CDR2 FQNEAQ (reference sequence). With 5 bases removed from V and 2 bases from J, the gap between germline ends came to 10 bases. CDR3 length: 13 residues. In DNA, the CDR3 is TGTGCCAGCAGCGGTGGAGGGCCCTACGAGCAGTACTTC. Translated: CASSGGGPYEQYF.

This sequence joins TRBV30 and TRBJ2-1; D is undetermined. The V and J ends lost 0 bases and 10 bases respectively, with 10 bases between them. The CDR3 runs 12 residues. Germline V gene data show CDR1 as GTSNPN and CDR2 as SVGIG (reference sequence). Here the CDR3 DNA reads TGTGCCTGGAGTGTATCGTGGCACGAGCAGTTCTTC. It is translated as CAWSVSWHEQFF.

This chain connects TRBV5-1 to TRBJ2-1; 9 nucleotides match TRBD1. V shed 7 bases, J shed 2 bases, and the junction held 7 bases outside the gene matches. The CDR3 runs to 15 residues. Germline lookup yields CDR1 SGHRS and CDR2 YFSETQ. The CDR3 protein is CASQGGTGTYNEQFF. The CDR3 DNA reads TGCGCCAGCCAAGGCGGGACAGGGACCTACAATGAGCAGTTCTTC.

J is TRBJ1-5 and V is TRBV27; a possible D gene is TRBD1 (5 bases). The CDR3 sequence is 15 residues long. Per the germline V gene, CDR1 is MNHEY and CDR2 is SMNVEV (reference sequence). With 0 bases removed from V and 4 bases from J, the gap between germline ends came to 10 bases. The CDR3 bases are TGTGCCAGCAGTTTATCGGTCACAGGAAATCAGCCCCAGCATTTT. Translation: CASSLSVTGNQPQHF.